Here is one T cell receptor beta chain with its context. Its antigen is currently unknown. The CDR3 is 16 residues long. The germline V gene has CDR1 LNHDA and CDR2 SQIVND (reference sequence). J was trimmed by 6 bases and V by 3 bases; bases with no gene match: 7. This entry comes from a study of cytomegalovirus exposure and HLA in healthy donors. PCR employed 60 Vbeta and 13 Jbeta primers. Sequenced by immunoSEQ multiplex PCR; TCRdb stores in-frame clones only, minus some. This table has around 100,000 clones, around 84% appearing once. Findings and limits, study-wide: Looking again later, the authors saw that most CMV-associated TCR beta chains seemed HLA-restricted.

The chain is built from TRBV19 and TRBJ2-2; 10 bases fit TRBD2. The sample was PBMCs. This sequence originates from a young man in good health and CMV-seronegative. The CDR3 sequence is CASSILAGDSAGELFF. For the CDR3, the DNA is TGTGCCAGTAGTATTCTAGCGGGAGATTCAGCCGGGGAGCTGTTTTTT. Full variable domain (rest looked up from reference TRBV19 and TRBJ2-2): DGGITQSPKYLFRKEGQNVTLSCEQNLNHDAMYWYRQDPGQGLRLIYYSQIVNDFQKGDIAEGYSVSREKKESFPLTVTSAQKNPTAFYLCASSILAGDSAGELFFGEGSRLTVL.